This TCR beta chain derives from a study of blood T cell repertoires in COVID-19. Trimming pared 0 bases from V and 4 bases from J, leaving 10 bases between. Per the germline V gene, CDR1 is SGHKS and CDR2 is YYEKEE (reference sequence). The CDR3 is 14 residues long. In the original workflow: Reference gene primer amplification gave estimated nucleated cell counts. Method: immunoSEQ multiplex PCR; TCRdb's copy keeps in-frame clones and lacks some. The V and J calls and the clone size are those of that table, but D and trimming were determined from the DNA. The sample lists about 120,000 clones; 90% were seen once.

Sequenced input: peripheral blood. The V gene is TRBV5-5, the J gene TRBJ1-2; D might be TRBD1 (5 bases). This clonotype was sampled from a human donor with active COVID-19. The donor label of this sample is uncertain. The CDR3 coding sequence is TGTGCCAGCAGCTTGGCGACAGATATCTATGGCTACACCTTC. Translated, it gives CASSLATDIYGYTF.